This T cell receptor beta chain came from a study of blood T cells in healthy people across ages (dated by TCRdb to between 2014 and 2016). Background for the entire study: In model experiments, template switching captured about one uniquely barcoded TCR beta cDNA molecule for every two T cells. Age-related changes in TCR beta repertoire diversity were measured in the study by deep sequencing normalized with unique cDNA molecular identifiers. Four age groups were formed from the donors: young (average 16 years), middle-aged (less than 40), aged (under 70) and long-lived (82). Donors of different ages were randomly distributed across sequencing lanes to avoid experimental bias. Using the same blood draw, the study looked at two additional independent replicas of 1 million unique cDNA reads for two donors, one aged 18 to 30 and the other aged 80 or older. The study at large found these results: The CMV infection status of donors was not known, potentially confounding age-related changes in expanded clonotypes. Observed TCR beta diversity per million T cells fell roughly linearly with age, and a significant reduction was already apparent by age roughly 40. The long-lived group showed more naive CD4+ T cells, fewer expanded clones and increased TCR diversity than the aged group, suggesting age selection. Conclusive comparison of naive and antigen-experienced compartments was prevented by the profiling of bulk unsorted PBMCs. Estimates of total diversity from one million sequenced T cells were regarded as lower bounds and underestimates. There was a strong correlation between observed TCR beta diversity and the percentage of naive T cells measured by flow cytometry.

With regard to this clonotype: Its antigen is still unknown. Per-nucleotide qualities are absent, and no much larger clonotype sits a single base away.

Library preparation was by 5' RACE. TCRdb shows the sequencer as Illumina HiSeq 2500. The second PCR ran for roughly 7 to 12 cycles and used a J-beta primer mix along with a sample-barcoded 5' primer. A unique molecular identifier was introduced onto each TCR beta cDNA molecule by a template-switch 5' adaptor carrying 12 random nucleotides. Each sample yielded at least 3 million CDR3-containing paired-end reads. First-strand cDNA synthesis was performed from all RNA using the Mint cDNA synthesis kit, with priming by a TRBC-specific oligonucleotide. All cDNA was treated with uracil-DNA glycosylase and then went through a first 18-cycle PCR with the universal primers M1SS and BC2_uni_R. On the study's bioinformatics: For normalization, 1 million high-quality reads, each with a distinct molecular identifier, were randomly selected from each sample. Reads with shared molecular identifiers were discarded instead of being binned into consensus sequences. MiTCR, run with a Q25 quality threshold and the strictest error-elimination algorithm, handled CDR3 identification, clonotype clustering and error correction. Lower-bound total TCR beta diversity was estimated with a nonparametric unseen species model using Euler transformation. Starting from the raw public reads, TCRdb applied fastp trimming at Q25, assembled clones with MiXCR and retained in-frame beta chains. Rows with a matching CDR3 protein are joined into one entry that keeps the most common DNA and genes. These V and J calls rely on TCRdb rather than the paper's analysis. Counted in this sample were fewer than 950,000 distinct CDR3 sequences; about 55% of them appeared once. The ten largest clones take up around 41% of the sample.

The CDR3 sequence holds 16 residues, the cysteine and phenylalanine included. The CDR3 DNA has 48 bases and is translated from base 1. As encoded in the germline V gene, CDR1 is KGHDR while CDR2 is SFDVKD. Trimming leaves V shorter by 2 bases and J shorter by 3 bases, with the junction holding 6 bases beyond the gene matches. The roughly 39 donors, aged about 6 to 95 years, were systemically healthy Caucasian individuals from Russia. Each donor gave about 10 milliliters of peripheral blood, drawn into EDTA-treated Vacutainer tubes. Ficoll-Paque density-gradient centrifugation was used to isolate PBMCs, with at least 6.5 million per sample. Trizol reagent was used to extract total RNA from PBMCs, with at least 6 micrograms per sample. The percentages of naive CD45RAhigh/CD27high T cells were determined by flow cytometry on a PBMC aliquot from every donor.

The sequence was obtained from a man older than 75 in good health. This chain joins TRBV24-1 to TRBJ2-3; 8 central nucleotides agree with TRBD1. Sequenced material: blood. The DNA sequence reads TGTGCCACCAGTGATTCCTTCAGGGGGCTGACAGATACGCAGTATTTT. Translated, this gives CATSDSFRGLTDTQYF.